This T cell receptor beta chain was found in a study of tumor and adjacent non-tumor tissue in lung cancer. CDR3 length equals 15 residues. The germline gives CDR1 MNHEY, CDR2 SVGEGT. The trim removed 7 bases at V and 6 bases at J, leaving 5 bases unmatched. The sample holds many counts of this clonotype. RNA was extracted from bulk tissue without any cell sorting. More than 3 cm separated this lung sample from the edge of the tumor. Between August and November 2014, newly diagnosed, chemotherapy-naive lung cancer patients underwent thoracic surgery in China. TCRbeta libraries were built with three rounds of nested PCR, modified from ARM-PCR. A single record per CDR3 protein comes from TCRdb applying MiXCR to the multiplex PCR reads. The table lists over 100,000 distinct CDR3 sequences, over 55% of them singletons.

The TCR sequence derives from a man aged 55 to 70 with non-small cell lung cancer. The chain recombines TRBV6-2 or TRBV6-3 with TRBJ2-2; 13 positions match TRBD2. The source material was distant non-tumor lung tissue. The CDR3 nucleotides read TGTGCCAGCAAACCCGGACTAGCGGGAGCCGGGGAGCTGTTTTTT. It is translated as CASKPGLAGAGELFF.